This TCR beta chain emerged from a study of graft-versus-host responses after intestinal transplantation. As for this clone: Its antigen remains unknown.

The germline CDR1 and CDR2 sequences are MNHNY and SVGAGI (reference sequence). J lost 3 bases, V lost 4 bases, and 10 bases had no gene match. This CDR3 region has 16 residues. The study's findings and limits: The presence of high graft-versus-host to host-versus-graft clonal ratios in allografts characterized patients with graft-donor T cell macrochimerism.

The assay was immunoSEQ multiplex PCR, and TCRdb's table has in-frame clones only and misses some. The data hold approximately 7,900 clones, with 93% observed a single time. The V and J genes are TRBV6-6 and TRBJ2-3, with 7 nucleotides matching TRBD1. Source: PBMCs, taken 11 days after intestinal transplantation. The receptor was derived from a human patient who received an intestinal transplant, so some T cells may come from the graft donor. The CDR3 loop is CASSFAQGDGTDTQYF. In DNA, the CDR3 is TGTGCCAGCAGTTTCGCCCAGGGGGACGGGACAGATACGCAGTATTTT.